This T cell receptor beta chain comes out of a study of blood T cell repertoires in COVID-19 (dated by TCRdb to 2018 to 2021). Broadly, across the study: Samples from collaborators originated in the United States, Italy and Spain and spanned both the acute and convalescent phases of COVID-19. The material from the prospective study consisted of cDNA or gDNA derived from T cells, B-cell-depleted T cells, or PBMCs. Deeply sampled blood TCRbeta repertoires from subjects exposed to, actively infected with, or recovered from COVID-19 were included in the dataset. A freely available public database, intended as a resource for researchers studying the immune response to SARS-CoV-2, is where the repertoires were released. Samples were obtained from the ongoing ImmuneRACE study (first 160 participants) and from 1,000 to 1,500 subjects provided by 6 global collaborators. Nearly every sample came with metadata listing a de-identified subject ID, COVID-19 status, age in years and sex. HLA class I and class II types, where available, came from metadata supplied by the sample provider rather than from assay-based typing.

The investigation overall reported the following: The amount of clinical and demographic metadata varied by source and participant and was provided uncurated.

In the case of this clone: Its recognized antigen is unknown. No qualities accompany the bases; no much larger clone lies one base away. The identical CDR3 is also encoded by other nucleotide sequences in the sample.

TCRbeta CDR3 regions were amplified from genomic DNA using the immunoSEQ Assay, a bias-controlled multiplex PCR. In the paper's pipeline: The number of nucleated cells in each sample was estimated from the amplification of reference gene primers within the assay. To quantify the absolute abundance of each unique TCRbeta CDR3 rearrangement, sequence reads were collapsed and filtered. For each sample, productive Simpson clonality was calculated by taking the square root of Simpson's diversity index across productive rearrangements. In its TCRdb copy, this immuneACCESS table keeps in-frame sequences only and misses some clones. Where compared with another copy, unresolved V genes explain less than half of these, and the others have no known cause. The DNA was the basis for D and trimming; V, J and clone size are from that table. The table for this sample lists 200,000 to 250,000 clones; over 80% of them were counted only once. The leading ten clones occupy more than 6% of the sample.

From its cysteine to its phenylalanine, the CDR3 spans 13 amino acids. Kept here is only the CDR3 DNA, which spans 39 bases and is read in frame from base 1. The germline V gene provides CDR1 SGHRS and CDR2 YFSETQ. The germline V end is reduced by 5 bases and the J end by 3 bases; junction bases left unmatched: 1. Collaborating institutions collected whole blood in K2EDTA tubes following their own protocols. For TCRbeta analysis, collaborators shipped samples as frozen whole blood, isolated PBMCs, or DNA extracted from either of those sample types. The specimen was peripheral blood. The chain couples TRBV5-1 to TRBJ2-3, with 9 middle bases fitting TRBD1. This TCR derives from a woman aged 55-75 years with active or convalescent COVID-19. Here is the DNA: TGCGCCAGCAGGACAGGGGGGACAGATACGCAGTATTTT. This gives the protein CASRTGGTDTQYF. The reference TRBV5-1 and TRBJ2-3 proteins fill in what lies around the CDR3, so the full variable domain reads KAGVTQTPRYLIKTRGQQVTLSCSPISGHRSVSWYQQTPGQGLQFLFEYFSETQRNKGNFPGRFSGRQFSNSRSEMNVSTLELGDSALYLCASRTGGTDTQYFGPGTRLTVL.